This TCR beta chain was sequenced for a study of T cells after posttransplantation cyclophosphamide. The study's findings and limits: Recipient CMV seropositivity and CMV reactivation strongly tracked TRB clonality. Donor-recipient repertoire similarity was low at 1-2 months, rising over year one.

The CDR3 loop spans 14 amino acids. Germline loops: CDR1 SGHAT, CDR2 FQNNGV. The V gene lost 3 bases and the J gene lost 4 bases, with 7 bases spanning the gap. This clone occurred many times. Its antigen remains unknown. A marrow graft followed busulfan-fludarabine conditioning, with cyclophosphamide on days +3 and +4. Assay: immunoSEQ multiplex PCR; the TCRdb copy retains only in-frame clones and omits some. Altogether fewer than 11,000 clones were found in the sample, and no singletons occur. The V and J genes are TRBV11-2 and TRBJ1-6, with D uncertain. The specimen was PBMCs, collected after allogeneic stem cell transplant with posttransplant cyclophosphamide. The sequence was collected from a female patient between 40 and 55 years old who received an allogeneic stem cell transplant from a related donor, was CMV-positive, and had no GVHD. Some T cells may be supplied by the graft donor. The CDR3 DNA reads as TGTGCCAGCAGCTTTCAAGCTTATAATTCACCCCTCCACTTT. Translation gives CASSFQAYNSPLHF.